This passage covers 21 T cell receptor beta chains from one sample sequenced in a study of shared clonotypes between healthy human individuals. The table came from immunoSEQ multiplex PCR; TCRdb's copy has only in-frame clones and leaves some out. The sample contains more than 450,000 clones, 79% of which appear only once. Material for sequencing was PBMCs. Every receptor here comes from a woman in her forties in good health. Some clones in this sample may be carry-over from other donors' samples.

V usage is TRBV11-2 and J usage is TRBJ2-5; D not certain. V was cut by 5 bases and J by 4 bases, with 11 bases left in between. CDR3 length: 13 residues. CDR1 SGHAT and CDR2 FQNNGV come from the germline V gene. This CDR3 is CASSLGVAETQYF. DNA for the CDR3: TGTGCCAGCAGCCTCGGAGTTGCAGAGACCCAGTACTTC.

This chain links TRBV5-5 with TRBJ2-3; 10 bases are shared with TRBD2. Trimming took 4 bases from V and 3 from J; bases not matched to a gene: 2. Germline V gene lookup returns CDR1 SGHKS and CDR2 YYEKEE (reference sequence). The CDR3 sequence is 14 residues long. The CDR3, as DNA: TGTGCCAGCAGCCTACTAGCGGGAACAGATACGCAGTATTTT. Translation gives CASSLLAGTDTQYF.

This clone showed up many times. DNA of the CDR3: TGTGCCAGCAGCCGGGGGAGCGGACAGGCCTCTAACTATGGCTACACCTTC. Protein: CASSRGSGQASNYGYTF. The rearrangement uses TRBV16 and TRBJ1-2; TRBD1 agrees at 7 bases. The CDR3 has 17 residues. With 4 bases clipped from V and 0 bases from J, the junction kept 11 bases outside the gene matches. Per germline, CDR1 KGHSY and CDR2 FQNENV.

The chain carries TRBV2 and TRBJ1-2; D is possibly TRBD1 (5 bases). This CDR3 is built from 14 residues. V was shortened by 7 bases and J by 4 bases, with 16 bases between the two germline ends. Germline V gene data show CDR1 as SNHLY and CDR2 as FYNNEI. CDR3 region: CASTPGPDSYGYTF. Here the CDR3 DNA reads TGTGCCAGCACCCCGGGGCCCGACAGCTATGGCTACACCTTC.

V is TRBV7-9 and J is TRBJ1-2, with 8 bases matching TRBD1. The CDR3 extends over 12 amino acids. The germline CDR1 and CDR2 sequences are SEHNR and FQNEAQ (reference sequence). V shed 5 bases, J shed 4 bases, and the junction held 0 bases outside the gene matches. CDR3 sequence (DNA): TGTGCCAGCAGCCAGGGGGCCTATGGCTACACCTTC. This encodes CASSQGAYGYTF.

The V and J genes are TRBV5-5 and TRBJ1-2; 9 bases are shared with TRBD1. After removal of 4 bases from V and 4 bases from J, the junction contained 11 bases not matched to a gene. This CDR3 is built from 16 residues. Per germline, CDR1 SGHKS and CDR2 YYEKEE (reference sequence). The CDR3 nucleotides read TGTGCCAGCAGCCCCCAACAGGGGGCGCGGGTCTATGGCTACACCTTC. It yields the protein CASSPQQGARVYGYTF. Looking up the rest from reference TRBV5-5 and TRBJ1-2 gives the full variable domain: DAGVTQSPTHLIKTRGQQVTLRCSPISGHKSVSWYQQVLGQGPQFIFQYYEKEERGRGNFPDRFSARQFPNYSSELNVNALLLGDSALYLCASSPQQGARVYGYTFGSGTRLTVV.

The genes are TRBV4-1 and TRBJ2-7; D perhaps matches TRBD1 (5 bases). Looked up from germline, CDR1 is MGHRA and CDR2 is YSYEKL. The germline V and J ends were trimmed by 1 base and 1 base, with 11 bases remaining between them. The CDR3 runs to 15 residues. CDR3 in amino acids: CASSQGGLMSYEQYF. Written as DNA, the CDR3 is TGCGCCAGCAGCCAAGGGGGCTTGATGTCCTACGAGCAGTACTTC.

V usage is TRBV11-2 and J usage is TRBJ1-5, with 8 bases identical to TRBD1. The junction had 6 bases not matched to a gene; V was cut back by 5 bases and J by 9 bases. Germline CDR1 and CDR2: SGHAT and FQNNGV. This CDR3 region has 13 residues. The CDR3 nucleotides read TGTGCCAGCAGCCCGACAGGGGTAGGGCCCCAGCATTTT. Residues: CASSPTGVGPQHF. Drawing the rest from reference TRBV11-2 and TRBJ1-5, the complete variable domain is EAGVAQSPRYKIIEKRQSVAFWCNPISGHATLYWYQQILGQGPKLLIQFQNNGVVDDSQLPKDRFSAERLKGVDSTLKIQPAKLEDSAVYLCASSPTGVGPQHFGDGTRLSIL.

The chain employs TRBV10-3 and TRBJ2-1, with D uncertain. The V gene lost 4 bases and the J gene lost 8 bases, with 6 bases spanning the gap. The CDR3 is 11 amino acids. Germline V gene data show CDR1 as ENHRY and CDR2 as SYGVKD. CDR3: CAISAGDEQFF. The CDR3 region has the DNA TGTGCCATCAGTGCAGGCGATGAGCAGTTCTTC.

The chain carries TRBV14 and TRBJ2-1; 9 positions match TRBD2. J gave up 14 bases and V 4 bases, and 15 bases lay outside the gene matches. The CDR3 has 15 amino acids. From germline, CDR1 is SGHDN and CDR2 FVKESK. CDR3 protein: CASSPAGGPTGAKFF. DNA of the CDR3: TGTGCCAGCAGCCCAGCGGGAGGCCCGACCGGGGCGAAGTTCTTC.

The rearrangement links TRBV6-1 to TRBJ2-1; D gene uncertain. CDR3 length: 15 amino acids. V gave up 0 bases and J gave up 5 bases, with 11 bases separating them. Germline lookup yields CDR1 MNHNS and CDR2 SASEGT. DNA for the CDR3: TGTGCCAGCAGTGAAGCGCTTGACTTCCACAATGAGCAGTTCTTC. As protein: CASSEALDFHNEQFF.

This clone was picked up many times. The genes are TRBV19 and TRBJ2-3; 9 bases fit TRBD1. Trimming cost V 5 bases and J 2 bases; bases outside gene matches: 8. The CDR3 loop spans 16 amino acids. Germline CDR1 and CDR2: LNHDA and SQIVND (reference sequence). Here the CDR3 DNA reads TGTGCCAGTAGTGCCCCTCGGGACAGGGTCACAGATACGCAGTATTTT. Its protein is CASSAPRDRVTDTQYF.

This chain joins TRBV2 and TRBJ1-1; unclear D gene. The V gene lost 10 bases and the J gene lost 3 bases, with 18 bases spanning the gap. The CDR3 consists of 14 residues. Germline-derived CDR1 and CDR2 are SNHLY and FYNNEI. This CDR3 is CANKRREGDTEAFF. For the CDR3, the DNA is TGTGCCAACAAGAGGAGGGAGGGAGACACTGAAGCTTTCTTT.

The gene calls are TRBV5-1 and TRBJ2-1; D may correspond to TRBD1 or TRBD2 (5 bases each). CDR3 length: 18 residues. Germline lookup yields CDR1 SGHRS and CDR2 YFSETQ. Deletions cut 4 bases from V and 4 bases from J, with 24 bases between. As DNA, the CDR3 is TGCGCCAGCAGCCTCAATGGGGGTACCCACGCCGGATACAATGAGCAGTTCTTC. This encodes CASSLNGGTHAGYNEQFF. The whole variable domain, filled in from reference TRBV5-1 and TRBJ2-1, reads KAGVTQTPRYLIKTRGQQVTLSCSPISGHRSVSWYQQTPGQGLQFLFEYFSETQRNKGNFPGRFSGRQFSNSRSEMNVSTLELGDSALYLCASSLNGGTHAGYNEQFFGPGTRLTVL.

In regard to this clone: The sample carries other DNA sequences with the same CDR3. The CDR3 region has the DNA TGTGCCAGCAGCGTATCCGGGAGTGGGAACAATGAGCAGTTCTTC. Translated: CASSVSGSGNNEQFF. The chain recombines TRBV9 with TRBJ2-1; maybe TRBD2 (6 bases). V was pared by 1 base and J by 5 bases, with 13 bases between. CDR3 length equals 15 residues. The germline V gene encodes CDR1 SGDLS and CDR2 YYNGEE.

The rearrangement links TRBV10-3 to TRBJ1-3; D is unresolved. Germline CDR1 and CDR2: ENHRY and SYGVKD. The V end lost 6 bases, the J end lost 0 bases, and 15 bases lay between the germline ends. CDR3 size: 16 residues. In nucleotides, the CDR3 is TGTGCCATCAGGATGACACCGAGCGGCTCTGGAAACACCATATATTTT. Encoded protein: CAIRMTPSGSGNTIYF.

The V gene is TRBV28, the J gene TRBJ2-1; D unclear. The germline V gene has CDR1 MDHEN and CDR2 SYDVKM. This CDR3 comprises 13 residues. Trimming removed 4 bases at V and 5 bases at J, with 9 bases between. The CDR3 coding sequence is TGTGCCAGCAGTTACGTCAGGAACAATGAGCAGTTCTTC. Its protein is CASSYVRNNEQFF. Complete variable domain (other parts from reference TRBV28 and TRBJ2-1): DVKVTQSSRYLVKRTGEKVFLECVQDMDHENMFWYRQDPGLGLRLIYFSYDVKMKEKGDIPEGYSVSREKKERFSLILESASTNQTSMYLCASSYVRNNEQFFGPGTRLTVL.

This chain connects TRBV5-8 to TRBJ1-2; no reliable D call. CDR3 length: 13 amino acids. V lost 4 bases to trimming and J lost 0 bases, with 7 bases between them. CDR1 is SGHTS and CDR2 is YDEGEE in the germline V gene. This CDR3 reads CASSLMPNYGYTF. CDR3 coding DNA: TGTGCCAGCAGCCTTATGCCTAACTATGGCTACACCTTC.

This clone was recorded once. This sample also contains other DNA sequences that code for the same CDR3. The chain joins TRBV20-1 to TRBJ2-3; D remains ambiguous. This CDR3 comprises 10 residues. V lost 1 base and J lost 5, with 1 base in between. Germline V gene sequence: CDR1 DFQATT, CDR2 SNEGSKA (reference sequence). For the CDR3, the DNA is TGCAGTGCTAGAGGAGATACGCAGTATTTT. This encodes CSARGDTQYF.

The genes are TRBV11-1 and TRBJ2-3; 10 bases align to TRBD2. CDR3 size: 17 residues. Germline lookup yields CDR1 SGHAT and CDR2 FQDESV (reference sequence). The V gene end was trimmed by 1 base and the J gene end by 3 bases; junction bases not matched to a gene: 7. The CDR3 protein is CASSLGASGSGTDTQYF. As DNA, the CDR3 is TGTGCCAGCAGCTTAGGAGCTAGCGGGAGTGGAACAGATACGCAGTATTTT.

The genes are TRBV5-4 and TRBJ2-1, with D unclear. The V end lost 4 bases, the J end lost 6 bases, and 23 bases lay between the germline ends. The CDR3 covers 17 residues. CDR1 is SGHNT, CDR2 YYREEE, per germline (reference sequence). CDR3 bases: TGTGCCAGCAGCCCCCCCGGACCGCCGGTGGGTGCCAATGAGCAGTTCTTC. This translates into CASSPPGPPVGANEQFF.